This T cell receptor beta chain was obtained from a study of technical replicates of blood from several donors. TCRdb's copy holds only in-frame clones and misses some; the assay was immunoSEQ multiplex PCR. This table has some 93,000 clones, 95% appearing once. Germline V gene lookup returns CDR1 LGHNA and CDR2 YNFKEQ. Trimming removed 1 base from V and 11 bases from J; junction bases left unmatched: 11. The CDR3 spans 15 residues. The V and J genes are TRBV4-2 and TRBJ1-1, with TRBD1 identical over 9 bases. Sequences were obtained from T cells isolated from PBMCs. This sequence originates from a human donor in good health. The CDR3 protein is CASSQGDRELGLAFF. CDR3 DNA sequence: TGTGCCAGCAGCCAAGGGGACAGGGAACTGGGGCTCGCTTTCTTT.